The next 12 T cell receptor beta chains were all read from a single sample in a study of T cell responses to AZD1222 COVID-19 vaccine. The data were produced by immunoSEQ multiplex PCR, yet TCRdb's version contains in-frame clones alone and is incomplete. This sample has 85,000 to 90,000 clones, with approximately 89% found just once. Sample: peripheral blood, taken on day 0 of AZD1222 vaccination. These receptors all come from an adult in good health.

The CDR3 DNA reads TGCAGCGTTGCCCATACAGGGATCACTGAAGCTTTCTTT. Its protein product is CSVAHTGITEAFF. The chain combines TRBV29-1 with TRBJ1-1; perhaps TRBD1 as D (6 bases). This CDR3 is 13 amino acids long. V dropped 4 bases and J dropped 4 bases, with 13 bases sitting between them. Germline V gene data show CDR1 as SQVTM and CDR2 as ANQGSEA.

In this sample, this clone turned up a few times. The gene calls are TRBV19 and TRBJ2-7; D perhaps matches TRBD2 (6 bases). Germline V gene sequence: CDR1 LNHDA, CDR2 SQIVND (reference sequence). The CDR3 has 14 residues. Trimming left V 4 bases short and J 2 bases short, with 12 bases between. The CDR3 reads CASSNGGLTYEQYF. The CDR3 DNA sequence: TGTGCCAGTAGTAACGGAGGGCTAACCTACGAGCAGTACTTC.

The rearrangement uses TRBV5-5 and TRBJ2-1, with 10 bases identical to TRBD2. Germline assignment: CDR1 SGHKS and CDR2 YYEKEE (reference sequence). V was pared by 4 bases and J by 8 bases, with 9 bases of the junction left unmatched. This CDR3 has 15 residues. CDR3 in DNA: TGTGCCAGCAGCCCCCTCCCGGGACTAGCGCATGAGCAGTTCTTC. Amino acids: CASSPLPGLAHEQFF.

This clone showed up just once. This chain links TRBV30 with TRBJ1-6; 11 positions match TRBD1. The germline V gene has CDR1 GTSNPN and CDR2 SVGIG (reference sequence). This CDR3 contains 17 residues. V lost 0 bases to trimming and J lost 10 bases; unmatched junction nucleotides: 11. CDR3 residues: CAWSVRARTGGNSPLHF. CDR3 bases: TGTGCCTGGAGTGTACGGGCCCGGACAGGGGGCAACTCACCCCTCCACTTT.

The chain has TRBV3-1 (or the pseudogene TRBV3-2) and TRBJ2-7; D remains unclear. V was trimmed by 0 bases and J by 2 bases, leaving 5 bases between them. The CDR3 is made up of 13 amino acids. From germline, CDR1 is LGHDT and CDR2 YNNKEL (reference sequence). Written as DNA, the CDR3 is TGTGCCAGCAGCCAAGATGTCCCCTACGAGCAGTACTTC. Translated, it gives CASSQDVPYEQYF.

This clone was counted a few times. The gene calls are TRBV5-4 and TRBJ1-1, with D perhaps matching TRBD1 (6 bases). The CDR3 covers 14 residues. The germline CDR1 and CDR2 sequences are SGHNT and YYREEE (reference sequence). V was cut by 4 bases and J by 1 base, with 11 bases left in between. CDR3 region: CASSGGRANTEAFF. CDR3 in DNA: TGTGCCAGCAGCGGGGGCAGGGCGAACACTGAAGCTTTCTTT.

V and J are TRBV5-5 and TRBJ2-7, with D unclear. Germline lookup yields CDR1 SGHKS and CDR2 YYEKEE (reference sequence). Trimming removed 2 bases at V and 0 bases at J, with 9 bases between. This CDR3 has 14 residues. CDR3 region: CASSFTAGSYEQYF. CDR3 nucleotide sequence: TGTGCCAGCAGCTTCACGGCTGGCTCCTACGAGCAGTACTTC.

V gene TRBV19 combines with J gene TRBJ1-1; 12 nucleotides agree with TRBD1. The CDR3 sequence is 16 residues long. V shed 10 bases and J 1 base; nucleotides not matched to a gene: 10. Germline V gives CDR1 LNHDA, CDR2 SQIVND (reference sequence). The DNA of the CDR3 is TGTGCCACCAGACCCGGGACAGGGGGCCGGAACACTGAAGCTTTCTTT. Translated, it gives CATRPGTGGRNTEAFF.

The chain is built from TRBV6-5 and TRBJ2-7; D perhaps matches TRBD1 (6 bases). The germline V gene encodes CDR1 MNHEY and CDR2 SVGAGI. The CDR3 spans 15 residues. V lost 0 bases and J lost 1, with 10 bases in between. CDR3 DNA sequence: TGTGCCAGCAGTTACTCGGCCAGGGGATCCTACGAGCAGTACTTC. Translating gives CASSYSARGSYEQYF.

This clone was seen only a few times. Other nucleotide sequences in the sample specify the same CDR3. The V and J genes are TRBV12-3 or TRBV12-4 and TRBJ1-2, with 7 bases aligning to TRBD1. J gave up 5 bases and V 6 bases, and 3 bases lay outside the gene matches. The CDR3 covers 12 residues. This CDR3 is CASSRQGYGYTF. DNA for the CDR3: TGTGCCAGCAGCCGACAGGGATATGGCTACACCTTC.

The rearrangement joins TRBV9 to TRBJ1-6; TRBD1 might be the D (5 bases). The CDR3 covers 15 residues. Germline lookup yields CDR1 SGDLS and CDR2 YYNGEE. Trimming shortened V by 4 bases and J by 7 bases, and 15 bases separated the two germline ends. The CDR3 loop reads CASSMQQGSNSPLHF. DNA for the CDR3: TGTGCCAGCAGCATGCAGCAGGGATCCAATTCACCCCTCCACTTT.

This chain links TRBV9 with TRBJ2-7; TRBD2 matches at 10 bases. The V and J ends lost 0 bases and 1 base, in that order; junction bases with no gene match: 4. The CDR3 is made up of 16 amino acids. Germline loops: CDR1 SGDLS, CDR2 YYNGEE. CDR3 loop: CASSVGTSGTSYEQYF. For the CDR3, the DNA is TGTGCCAGCAGCGTAGGAACTAGCGGGACTTCCTACGAGCAGTACTTC.